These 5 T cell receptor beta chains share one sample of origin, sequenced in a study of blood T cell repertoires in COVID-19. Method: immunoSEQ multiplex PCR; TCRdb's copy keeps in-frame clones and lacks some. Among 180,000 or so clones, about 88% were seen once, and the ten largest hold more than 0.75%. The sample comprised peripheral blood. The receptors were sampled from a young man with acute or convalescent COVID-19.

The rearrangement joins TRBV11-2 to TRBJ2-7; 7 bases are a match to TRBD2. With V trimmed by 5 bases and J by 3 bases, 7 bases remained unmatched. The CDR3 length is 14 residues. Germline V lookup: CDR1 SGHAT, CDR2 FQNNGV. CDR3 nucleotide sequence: TGTGCCAGCAGCCCGGGACTAACTAACTACGAGCAGTACGTC. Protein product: CASSPGLTNYEQYV.

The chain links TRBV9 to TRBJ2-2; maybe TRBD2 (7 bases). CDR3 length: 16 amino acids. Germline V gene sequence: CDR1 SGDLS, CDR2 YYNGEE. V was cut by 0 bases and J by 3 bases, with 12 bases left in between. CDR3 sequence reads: CASSVGTGRDTGELFF. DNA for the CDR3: TGTGCCAGCAGCGTAGGAACAGGGAGGGACACCGGGGAGCTGTTTTTT.

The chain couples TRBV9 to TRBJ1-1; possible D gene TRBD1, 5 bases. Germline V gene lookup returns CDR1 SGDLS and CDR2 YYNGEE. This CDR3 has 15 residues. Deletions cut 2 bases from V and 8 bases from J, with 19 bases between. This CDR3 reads CASSVGPAGGGEAFF. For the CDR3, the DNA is TGTGCCAGCAGCGTCGGGCCCGCAGGTGGGGGGGAAGCTTTCTTT.

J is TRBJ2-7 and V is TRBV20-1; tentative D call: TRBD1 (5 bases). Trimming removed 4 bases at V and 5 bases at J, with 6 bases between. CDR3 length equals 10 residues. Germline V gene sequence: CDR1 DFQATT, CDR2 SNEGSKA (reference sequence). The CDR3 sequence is CSATGNEQYV. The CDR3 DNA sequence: TGCAGTGCTACAGGGAACGAGCAGTACGTC.

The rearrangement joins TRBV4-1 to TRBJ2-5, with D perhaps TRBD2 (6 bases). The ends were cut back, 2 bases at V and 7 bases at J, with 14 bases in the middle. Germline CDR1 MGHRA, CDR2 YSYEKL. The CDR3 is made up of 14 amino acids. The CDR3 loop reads CASSQNGLGGTQYF. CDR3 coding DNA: TGCGCCAGCAGCCAAAACGGATTGGGGGGGACCCAGTACTTC.